These 8 T cell receptor beta chains came from one sample sequenced in a study of tumor and adjacent non-tumor tissue in lung cancer. TCRbeta libraries were built with three rounds of nested PCR, modified from ARM-PCR. One entry per CDR3 protein results from TCRdb running MiXCR on the multiplex PCR reads. The sample shows about 68,000 distinct CDR3 sequences, about three fifths of them seen only once. The template was RNA from unsorted bulk tissue. Sample: lung tumor tissue. The receptors originated from a man between 50 and 59 years old with non-small cell lung cancer.

The V and J genes are TRBV28 and TRBJ2-7; TRBD1 aligns across 8 bases. Unmatched junction bases numbered 6, after V lost 8 bases and J lost 3 bases. This CDR3 region has 13 residues. Germline assignment: CDR1 MDHEN and CDR2 SYDVKM. CDR3: CASRGQGVYEQYF. The CDR3 DNA sequence: TGTGCCAGCCGTGGACAGGGAGTCTACGAGCAGTACTTC.

This clonotype has more than one count but fewer than ten. The junction departs from germline at one end; a sequencing error may be responsible. The chain links TRBV10-3 to TRBJ2-5; no firm D call. Germline V gene sequence: CDR1 ENHRY, CDR2 SYGVKD. The CDR3 is made up of 15 amino acids. CDR3 sequence (DNA): TGTGCCATCAGTGAGTCGAATGAGGACCAAGAGACTCAGTACTTC. This codes for CAISESNEDQETQYF.

This clonotype was seen once. Given a much more abundant clone one base away, this may be a read error. The V gene is TRBV6-2 or TRBV6-3, the J gene TRBJ2-7; D perhaps matches TRBD2 (6 bases). Germline V gives CDR1 MNHEY, CDR2 SVGEGT. CDR3 length equals 14 residues. The chain's CDR3 is CTSSSGTPTTEQYF. The CDR3 DNA reads TGTACCAGCAGTTCCGGGACTCCTACCACCGAGCAGTACTTC.

This clonotype was observed many times. The chain recombines TRBV5-1 with TRBJ2-5; 8 nucleotides align to TRBD2. J gave up 7 bases and V 0 bases, and 8 bases lay outside the gene matches. This CDR3 comprises 15 residues. Germline V lookup: CDR1 SGHRS, CDR2 YFSETQ. The CDR3 DNA sequence: TGCGCCAGCAGCTTGGCCGTCGACAGCGGGGGGACCCAGTACTTC. This encodes CASSLAVDSGGTQYF.

This clonotype has just a few counts. The chain employs TRBV2 and TRBJ2-7, with a tentative D call TRBD2 (5 bases). The CDR3 contains 13 residues. Trimming pared 8 bases from V and 0 bases from J, leaving 11 bases between. Germline V gene lookup returns CDR1 SNHLY and CDR2 FYNNEI. DNA for the CDR3: TGTGCCAGCGTAACGGGAAGCTCCTACGAGCAGTACTTC. This translates into CASVTGSSYEQYF.

This clonotype was detected once. The CDR3 does not end in the conserved phenylalanine or tryptophan, so this is likely a read error. The chain has TRBV11-3 and TRBJ2-1; 7 bases line up with TRBD2. The CDR3 loop spans 16 amino acids. Germline loops: CDR1 SGHNT, CDR2 YENEEA. V lost 5 bases, J lost 3 bases, and 10 bases stayed unmatched. Here the CDR3 DNA reads TGTGCCAGCAGCCTACGACTAGCTGTAGACTACAATGAGCAGTTCCTC. The encoded protein is CASSLRLAVDYNEQFL.

Regarding this clonotype: One base away lies a much larger clone, so this may be a sequencing read error. This chain connects TRBV12-3 or TRBV12-4 to TRBJ2-5, with D hard to call. V dropped 4 bases and J dropped 5 bases, with 5 bases sitting between them. The CDR3 totals 11 residues. The CDR3 spells CASSSFETQYF. The CDR3 bases are TGTGCCAGCAGTTCCTTTGAGACCCAGTACTTC.

About this clonotype itself: An end of the junction does not agree with germline; a read error may underlie this. The J gene is TRBJ1-1, the V gene TRBV6-5, with D perhaps TRBD1 (5 bases). The CDR3 is made up of 15 amino acids. Germline V gives CDR1 MNHEY, CDR2 SVGAGI. The CDR3 reads CANSSESGASLEAFF. CDR3 bases: TGTGCCAACAGTTCCGAATCCGGGGCGAGTCTAGAAGCTTTCTTT.